This T cell receptor (beta chain) was sequenced during a study of T cells in Graves' hyperthyroidism and ophthalmopathy. This clonotype was counted between two and nine times. The CDR3 is 17 residues long. After removal of 6 bases from V and 0 bases from J, the junction contained 8 bases not matched to a gene. In making diagnoses, clinical symptoms, serum thyroxine and TRAb, thyroid ultrasound and orbital computed tomography were all used. PBMCs were collected from an approximately 9.4 ml volume of fresh peripheral blood. RNA transcripts provided the source from which TCR beta CDR3 regions were amplified. Initially, a first-round RT-PCR of the TCR CDR3 employed the HTBI primer set. Each CDR3 protein gets one entry after TCRdb re-called the multiplex PCR reads with MiXCR. The sample comprises around 340,000 distinct CDR3 sequences, about 20% of which are singletons, and approximately 49% rests with the top ten.

The chain is built from TRBV12-3 or TRBV12-4 and TRBJ2-3; TRBD2 aligns across 11 bases. This receptor was obtained from a woman in her forties or fifties with Graves' hyperthyroidism. Material for sequencing was blood. The CDR3: CASRDDSGGDSTDTQYF. CDR3 bases: TGTGCCAGCAGGGACGATAGCGGGGGGGATAGCACAGATACGCAGTATTTT.